These 29 T cell receptor beta chains were sequenced from one sample in a study of CD8+ T cells in alopecia areata. The sequencing template was cDNA reverse transcribed from extracted RNA. TCRdb's copy holds only in-frame clones and misses some; the assay was immunoSEQ multiplex PCR. The table lists approximately 59,000 clones, approximately 43% of them singletons, with 17% in the top ten. The starting material was CD8+ T cells sorted from blood, obtained at week 0. The receptors here all came from a human donor with alopecia areata.

This clone was seen many times. The chain joins TRBV30 to TRBJ2-7; D is undetermined. CDR1 and CDR2 from the germline V gene are GTSNPN and SVGIG (reference sequence). Trimming shortened V by 0 bases and J by 2 bases, and 5 bases separated the two germline ends. The CDR3 is made up of 12 amino acids. The CDR3 nucleotides are TGTGCCTGGAGTGTACAGCCCTACGAGCAGTACTTC. Its protein product is CAWSVQPYEQYF.

In this sample, this clone turned up a few times. J is TRBJ2-1 and V is TRBV9, with 7 bases identical to TRBD2. Germline CDR1 reads SGDLS; CDR2 reads YYNGEE. The CDR3 runs 16 residues. After removal of 0 bases from V and 7 bases from J, the junction contained 10 bases not matched to a gene. The CDR3 bases are TGTGCCAGCAGCGTAGTCGAAGCGGGACGGGGAAATGAGCAGTTCTTC. Its translation is CASSVVEAGRGNEQFF.

This clone qualifies as large. The chain joins TRBV28 to TRBJ2-2; 9 bases align to TRBD2. Germline-derived CDR1 and CDR2 are MDHEN and SYDVKM. This CDR3 is 15 amino acids long. J lost 4 bases, V lost 6 bases, and 6 bases had no gene match. The CDR3 nucleotides read TGTGCCAGCAGATATAGCGGGAGTGGCACCGGGGAGCTGTTTTTT. Translating gives CASRYSGSGTGELFF. Full variable domain (outside the CDR3, taken from reference TRBV28 and TRBJ2-2): DVKVTQSSRYLVKRTGEKVFLECVQDMDHENMFWYRQDPGLGLRLIYFSYDVKMKEKGDIPEGYSVSREKKERFSLILESASTNQTSMYLCASRYSGSGTGELFFGEGSRLTVL.

This chain connects TRBV23-1 to TRBJ2-3; perhaps TRBD2 as D (5 bases). TRBV23-1 is known as an ORF, though its function is uncertain. The CDR3 contains 16 residues. Trimming stripped 4 bases from V and 1 base from J, with 15 bases between. The DNA for the CDR3 is TGCGCCAGCAGTCCCCCCGGTGGAGGCGGCACAGATACGCAGTATTTT. Its protein is CASSPPGGGGTDTQYF.

This clone was detected a few times. V and J are TRBV29-1 and TRBJ1-2; D not certain. CDR3 length: 11 residues. Trimming cost V 4 bases and J 0 bases, with 3 bases left between them. Germline V lookup: CDR1 SQVTM, CDR2 ANQGSEA. The CDR3 protein is CSVGTNYGYTF. CDR3 in DNA: TGCAGCGTTGGGACTAACTATGGCTACACCTTC.

In its sample, this clone was seen a few times. The rearrangement links TRBV19 to TRBJ2-2; a weak D match, TRBD2 (5 bases). The length of the CDR3 is 12 residues. Per germline, CDR1 LNHDA and CDR2 SQIVND (reference sequence). The CDR3 is CAVREGTGELFF. The CDR3 region has the DNA TGTGCGGTCCGGGAAGGCACCGGGGAGCTGTTTTTT.

A single count supports this clone. This chain joins TRBV9 and TRBJ1-2, with D tentatively TRBD1 (5 bases). This CDR3 has 14 residues. V was clipped by 3 bases and J by 6 bases, with 15 bases between them. Germline CDR1 reads SGDLS; CDR2 reads YYNGEE. CDR3 in DNA: TGTGCCAGCAGCGCGGCCGGGACTTTGGATGGCTACACCTTC. Translated: CASSAAGTLDGYTF.

This clone was seen only once. The rearrangement uses TRBV25-1 and TRBJ2-3; 7 nucleotides match TRBD2. Germline CDR1 reads MGHDK; CDR2 reads SYGVNS. The CDR3 length is 17 residues. V gave up 1 base and J gave up 4 bases; unmatched junction bases: 11. The CDR3 loop reads CASSEFPISAGADTQYF. Here the CDR3 DNA reads TGTGCCAGCAGTGAATTCCCAATTAGCGCGGGGGCAGATACGCAGTATTTT.

The chain recombines TRBV19 with TRBJ2-7, with 8 bases that match TRBD2. Germline trimming cut 7 bases from V and 5 bases from J; bases unmatched to any gene: 10. CDR1 and CDR2 from the germline V gene are LNHDA and SQIVND (reference sequence). The CDR3 covers 14 residues. As DNA, the CDR3 is TGTGCCAGTAAGTACTCCGGGACTAGTAACGAGCAGTACTTC. Residues: CASKYSGTSNEQYF.

In its sample, this clone was seen a few times. The chain is built from TRBV25-1 and TRBJ2-5, with 14 bases identical to TRBD2. The V and J ends lost 7 bases and 5 bases, in that order; junction bases with no gene match: 12. This CDR3 comprises 17 residues. The germline V gene encodes CDR1 MGHDK and CDR2 SYGVNS. The DNA of the CDR3 is TGTGCCAGCAAAGGACTAGCGGGAGGAAGGCACGCGGAGACCCAGTACTTC. It is translated as CASKGLAGGRHAETQYF.

This chain links TRBV6-6 with TRBJ1-2; D remains ambiguous. Germline CDR1 reads MNHNY; CDR2 reads SVGAGI (reference sequence). The CDR3 length is 13 residues. Trimming took off 5 bases at V and 6 bases at J, with 13 bases between the two ends. The CDR3 DNA follows: TGTGCCAGCAGTCTCCGGGAGTTCGATGGCTACACCTTC. Its translation: CASSLREFDGYTF.

The count of this clone is one. The junction departs from germline at one end; a sequencing error may be responsible. V gene TRBV4-1 combines with J gene TRBJ2-2; maybe TRBD2 (5 bases). Germline V gene sequence: CDR1 MGHRA, CDR2 YSYEKL. The CDR3 runs to 13 residues. CDR3 sequence reads: CASSQEGHGELFF. In DNA form, the CDR3 reads TGTGCCAGCAGCCAAGAGGGTCACGGGGAGCTGTTTTTT.

This clone appeared a few times. The chain combines TRBV18 with TRBJ1-5, with D unresolved. Germline V CDR1 and CDR2: KGHSH, LQKENI. Trimming took off 4 bases at V and 8 bases at J, with 12 bases between the two ends. The length of the CDR3 is 13 residues. As DNA, the CDR3 is TGTGCCAGCTCACTAAACGAGGGAGAGCCCCAGCATTTT. Amino acid sequence: CASSLNEGEPQHF.

The genes are TRBV7-2 and TRBJ1-1, with a possible D match to TRBD1 (5 bases). V dropped 0 bases and J dropped 5 bases, with 7 bases sitting between them. This CDR3 has 13 residues. Germline-derived CDR1 and CDR2 are SGHTA and FQGNSA. The CDR3 nucleotides are TGTGCCAGCAGCTTAGCCCAGGGAACTGAAGCTTTCTTT. Its translation is CASSLAQGTEAFF.

This chain connects TRBV4-3 to TRBJ2-1; 9 nucleotides match TRBD2. J gave up 5 bases and V 1 base, and 6 bases lay outside the gene matches. Germline V lookup: CDR1 LGHNA, CDR2 YSLEER. This CDR3 region has 16 residues. The CDR3 DNA reads TGCGCCAGCAGCCAAGGGAGCGGGAGGACCGACAATGAGCAGTTCTTC. Protein product: CASSQGSGRTDNEQFF.

This clone was observed a handful of times. J is TRBJ2-7 and V is TRBV5-5; a weak D match, TRBD1 (6 bases). The CDR3 covers 12 residues. Germline CDR1 SGHKS, CDR2 YYEKEE (reference sequence). Trimming left V 5 bases short and J 6 bases short, with 12 bases between. CDR3 in amino acids: CASSVTGLEQYF. In DNA form, the CDR3 reads TGTGCCAGCAGTGTAACAGGGCTCGAGCAGTACTTC.

The chain links TRBV6-4 to TRBJ2-7; TRBD2 aligns across 10 bases. Germline CDR1 MRHNA, CDR2 SNTAGT. The CDR3 sequence is 14 residues long. Trimming cost V 7 bases and J 3 bases; bases outside gene matches: 6. DNA of the CDR3: TGTGCCAGCACACCACAGCGGGAGGGCTACGAGCAGTACTTC. This translates into CASTPQREGYEQYF.

The rearrangement uses TRBV30 and TRBJ2-1; D is uncertain. The V gene lost 1 base and the J gene lost 9 bases, with 13 bases spanning the gap. The CDR3 sequence is 13 residues long. Per the germline V gene, CDR1 is GTSNPN and CDR2 is SVGIG (reference sequence). CDR3 sequence: CAWSALQLTEQFF. As DNA, the CDR3 is TGTGCCTGGAGTGCCCTTCAGCTCACTGAGCAGTTCTTC.

The V gene is TRBV25-1, the J gene TRBJ1-6; D might be TRBD1 (5 bases). V lost 2 bases to trimming and J lost 9 bases, with 11 bases between them. Germline V CDR1 and CDR2: MGHDK, SYGVNS. CDR3 length equals 14 residues. The CDR3 DNA reads TGTGCCAGCAGTGAACAGGGATACGGTTCACCCCTCCACTTT. Residues: CASSEQGYGSPLHF.

The rearrangement joins TRBV9 to TRBJ2-7; 7 positions agree with TRBD2. The CDR3 totals 15 residues. With 0 bases clipped from V and 3 bases from J, the junction kept 6 bases outside the gene matches. Per germline, CDR1 SGDLS and CDR2 YYNGEE. CDR3 loop: CASSVGSGGGYEQYF. CDR3 sequence (DNA): TGTGCCAGCAGCGTAGGGTCGGGAGGTGGCTACGAGCAGTACTTC.

The chain employs TRBV29-1 and TRBJ2-2; D is unresolved. V lost 5 bases, J lost 3 bases, and 10 bases lay in between. The CDR3 covers 13 residues. CDR1 and CDR2 from the germline V gene are SQVTM and ANQGSEA. The CDR3 region has the DNA TGCAGCGTTATGTCCGCCGACACCGGGGAGCTGTTTTTT. Protein product: CSVMSADTGELFF.

DNA of the CDR3: TGTGCCAGCAGCCGCCCCGGAGGAGGGGGAAACACTGAAGCTTTCTTT. Residues: CASSRPGGGGNTEAFF. The rearrangement links TRBV28 to TRBJ1-1; tentatively, D is TRBD1 (6 bases). The CDR3 spans 16 residues. The V end was cut by 6 bases, the J end by 2 bases, with 19 bases between. Germline CDR1 is MDHEN and CDR2 is SYDVKM.

The chain carries TRBV5-4 and TRBJ2-7; TRBD1 or TRBD2 may be the D gene (7 bases each). V was pared by 4 bases and J by 1 base, with 12 bases between. In germline, CDR1 is SGHNT, CDR2 YYREEE (reference sequence). The length of the CDR3 is 14 residues. CDR3 DNA: TGTGCCAGCAGCGGGGGGGACAGATCCTACGAGCAGTACTTC. Protein: CASSGGDRSYEQYF. The complete variable domain, with remaining parts taken from reference TRBV5-4 and TRBJ2-7, reads ETGVTQSPTHLIKTRGQQVTLRCSSQSGHNTVSWYQQALGQGPQFIFQYYREEENGRGNFPPRFSGLQFPNYSSELNVNALELDDSALYLCASSGGDRSYEQYFGPGTRLTVT.

The rearrangement uses TRBV13 and TRBJ2-1; tentatively, D is TRBD2 (6 bases). V dropped 5 bases and J dropped 6 bases, with 23 bases sitting between them. There are 17 residues in the CDR3. Germline values: CDR1 PRHDT, CDR2 FYEKMQ (reference sequence). The CDR3 nucleotides read TGTGCCAGCAGCGGGTATAAAAGTCGTAGCGGAGGCAATGAGCAGTTCTTC. As protein: CASSGYKSRSGGNEQFF.

The sample holds many counts of this clone. This chain joins TRBV5-6 and TRBJ1-1, with D uncertain. The CDR3 consists of 15 residues. CDR1 and CDR2 from the germline V gene are SGHDT and YYEEEE. V lost 4 bases and J lost 3, with 16 bases in between. The CDR3 reads CASSAFGRRDTEAFF. The CDR3 coding sequence is TGTGCCAGCAGCGCATTCGGACGGAGGGACACTGAAGCTTTCTTT.

This clone turned up a few times. This chain uses TRBV4-1 with TRBJ1-5; possible D gene TRBD1, 6 bases. V was cut by 3 bases and J by 3 bases, with 12 bases left in between. The CDR3 has 15 amino acids. Per germline, CDR1 MGHRA and CDR2 YSYEKL. CDR3 bases: TGCGCCAGCAGCCAGGAACAGGGCCCCAATCAGCCCCAGCATTTT. It encodes CASSQEQGPNQPQHF.

The table lists this clone with a few counts. The chain links TRBV11-2 to TRBJ2-7; perhaps TRBD2 as D (6 bases). The CDR3 contains 15 residues. Germline assignment: CDR1 SGHAT and CDR2 FQNNGV. The ends were cut back, 3 bases at V and 0 bases at J, with 12 bases in the middle. The CDR3: CASSFGGIPSYEQYF. The CDR3 DNA follows: TGTGCCAGCAGCTTTGGCGGGATACCCTCCTACGAGCAGTACTTC.

This clone appeared a few times. The chain joins TRBV28 to TRBJ2-7; TRBD1 agrees at 11 bases. The germline V gene encodes CDR1 MDHEN and CDR2 SYDVKM. V lost 6 bases and J lost 5; bases outside the gene matches: 12. This CDR3 comprises 16 residues. This CDR3 is CASSPVGDRGFNEQYF. CDR3 sequence (DNA): TGTGCCAGCAGCCCGGTGGGGGACAGGGGGTTCAACGAGCAGTACTTC.

V is TRBV29-1 and J is TRBJ2-2; 9 bases are a match to TRBD1. CDR3 length: 16 residues. CDR1 SQVTM and CDR2 ANQGSEA come from the germline V gene. With 4 bases clipped from V and 4 bases from J, the junction kept 10 bases outside the gene matches. The CDR3 here is CSVASGTGTTTGELFF. The CDR3 DNA sequence: TGCAGCGTTGCATCCGGGACAGGGACCACCACCGGGGAGCTGTTTTTT.